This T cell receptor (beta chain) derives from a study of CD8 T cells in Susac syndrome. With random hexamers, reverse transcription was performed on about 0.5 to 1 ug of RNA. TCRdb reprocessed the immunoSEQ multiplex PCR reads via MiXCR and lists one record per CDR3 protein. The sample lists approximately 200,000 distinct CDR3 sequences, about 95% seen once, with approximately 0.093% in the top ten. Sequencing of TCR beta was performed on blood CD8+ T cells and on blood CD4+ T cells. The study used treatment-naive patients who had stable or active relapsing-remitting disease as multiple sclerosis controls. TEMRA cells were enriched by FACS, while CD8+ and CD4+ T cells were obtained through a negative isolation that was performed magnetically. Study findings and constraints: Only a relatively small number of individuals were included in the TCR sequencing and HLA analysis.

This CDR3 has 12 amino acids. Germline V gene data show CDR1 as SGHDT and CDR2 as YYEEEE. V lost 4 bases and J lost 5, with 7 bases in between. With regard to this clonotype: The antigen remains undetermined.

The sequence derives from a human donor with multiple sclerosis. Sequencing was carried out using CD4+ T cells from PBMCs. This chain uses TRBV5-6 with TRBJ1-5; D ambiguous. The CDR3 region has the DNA TGTGCCAGCAGCGGAGGACATCAGCCCCAGCATTTT. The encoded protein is CASSGGHQPQHF. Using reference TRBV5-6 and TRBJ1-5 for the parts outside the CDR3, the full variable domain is DAGVTQSPTHLIKTRGQQVTLRCSPKSGHDTVSWYQQALGQGPQFIFQYYEEEERQRGNFPDRFSGHQFPNYSSELNVNALLLGDSALYLCASSGGHQPQHFGDGTRLSIL.